The next 4 T cell receptor beta chains were all read from a single sample in a study of response to subunit inactivated influenza vaccine. TCRdb reprocessed the RT-PCR reads with MiXCR, giving one entry per CDR3 protein. This table holds roughly 790,000 distinct CDR3 sequences, approximately 21% found once. The input for sequencing was PBMCs from blood, taken around 5 days after vaccination. The receptors stem from a man aged 50-60 years who received an inactivated influenza vaccine.

This CDR3 is CASSLGRMNEQYF. As DNA, the CDR3 is TGTGCCAGCAGTTTAGGGAGAATGAACGAGCAGTACTTC. V is TRBV28 and J is TRBJ2-7; D may be TRBD2 (5 bases). Trimming took off 2 bases at V and 5 bases at J, with 10 bases between the two ends. The CDR3 runs 13 residues. Germline CDR1 MDHEN, CDR2 SYDVKM.

The chain couples TRBV6-2 or TRBV6-3 to TRBJ2-7; D is perhaps TRBD1 (6 bases). Trimming stripped 5 bases from V and 1 base from J, with 12 bases between. The CDR3 is 14 amino acids. CDR1 and CDR2 (germline): MNHEY, SVGEGT. CDR3 DNA sequence: TGTGCCAGCAGTACCCTACAGGGATCCTACGAGCAGTACTTC. As protein: CASSTLQGSYEQYF.

The CDR3 is CAISRLAGVQETQYF. The CDR3 DNA sequence: TGTGCCATCAGTCGGCTAGCGGGGGTCCAGGAGACCCAGTACTTC. This chain links TRBV10-3 with TRBJ2-5; 10 nucleotides agree with TRBD2. Germline V gene sequence: CDR1 ENHRY, CDR2 SYGVKD. V shed 5 bases, J shed 5 bases, and the junction held 8 bases outside the gene matches. The CDR3 spans 15 residues.

The chain combines TRBV28 with TRBJ2-7; 7 bases agree with TRBD1. Germline V gene data show CDR1 as MDHEN and CDR2 as SYDVKM. This CDR3 is 15 amino acids long. The trim removed 7 bases at V and 3 bases at J, leaving 12 bases unmatched. The CDR3 coding sequence is TGTGCCAGCAAATCGGTAGACAGGGCCGACTACGAGCAGTACTTC. Protein sequence: CASKSVDRADYEQYF. The full variable domain, in which reference TRBV28 and TRBJ2-7 provide the parts outside the CDR3, is DVKVTQSSRYLVKRTGEKVFLECVQDMDHENMFWYRQDPGLGLRLIYFSYDVKMKEKGDIPEGYSVSREKKERFSLILESASTNQTSMYLCASKSVDRADYEQYFGPGTRLTVT.